Sequencing of this T cell receptor beta chain was carried out in a study of fetal regulatory T cell absence and autoimmunity. This was a survey-level run. The protocol was immunoSEQ multiplex PCR, while the TCRdb copy is restricted to in-frame clones and leaves out a portion. The table has 95,000 to 100,000 clones, around 72% seen once. For this clone: Its target is not known.

Study observations and caveats: Pancreas TCRs were oligoclonally enriched versus cord blood, some clones over 80-fold. Broadly similar TRB gene family usage was seen in pancreas and cord blood. In IPEX syndrome, oligoclonal enrichment was read as supporting prenatal antigen-driven autoimmunity in the pancreas.

The TCR comes from a male donor with IPEX syndrome. Sequencing was done on a sample of pancreas tissue.

The CDR3 region has the DNA TGCGCCAGCAGATCGACTAGCTCCTACGAGCAGTACTTC. As protein: CASRSTSSYEQYF. The chain combines TRBV5-1 with TRBJ2-7; D is perhaps TRBD2 (6 bases). The V end lost 5 bases, the J end lost 0 bases, and 9 bases lay between the germline ends. The CDR3 is 13 residues long. Per the germline V gene, CDR1 is SGHRS and CDR2 is YFSETQ.